A single sample is the source of the 11 T cell receptor beta chains below, sequenced in a study of OX40 agonist ivuxolimab in advanced cancers. The protocol was immunoSEQ multiplex PCR, while the TCRdb copy is restricted to in-frame clones and leaves out a portion. The sample yields about 88,000 clones, approximately 85% seen once. The sequences come from CD4+ or CD8+ T cells sorted from blood, collected in a trial of the OX40 agonist ivuxolimab. The receptors originated from an adult with an advanced solid tumor such as melanoma, head and neck, liver or kidney cancer.

This clone has only a few counts. The chain has TRBV19 and TRBJ2-2; 10 bases are a match to TRBD1. J was trimmed by 5 bases and V by 7 bases; bases with no gene match: 7. This CDR3 has 15 amino acids. Germline CDR1 is LNHDA and CDR2 is SQIVND (reference sequence). The CDR3 DNA sequence: TGTGCCAGTAACAGACAGGGGGCCGGGACCGGGGAGCTGTTTTTT. Its protein is CASNRQGAGTGELFF.

This clone appeared a single time. The rearrangement links TRBV7-9 to TRBJ2-3; 8 nucleotides align to TRBD2. This CDR3 comprises 18 residues. From germline, CDR1 is SEHNR and CDR2 FQNEAQ (reference sequence). V dropped 5 bases and J dropped 3; count of bases not matched to a gene: 16. The CDR3 spells CASSLTFGLAGLTDTQYF. The CDR3 DNA reads as TGTGCCAGCAGCCTTACCTTCGGACTAGCTGGGTTGACAGATACGCAGTATTTT.

The chain uses TRBV7-3 and TRBJ2-2, with unresolved D. The CDR3 sequence is 14 residues long. Germline CDR1 and CDR2: SGHTA and FQGTGA. V was clipped by 2 bases and J by 1 base, with 5 bases between them. CDR3 coding DNA: TGTGCCAGCAGCTTAGGTCAGAACACCGGGGAGCTGTTTTTT. Translating gives CASSLGQNTGELFF.

The V call is TRBV11-2, the J call TRBJ1-5; D perhaps matches TRBD1 (6 bases). CDR1 is SGHAT, CDR2 FQNNGV, per germline. The CDR3 is 14 amino acids. Trimming pared 2 bases from V and 5 bases from J, leaving 10 bases between. CDR3 sequence (DNA): TGTGCCAGCAGCTTAAGGGGGGGGGATCAGCCCCAGCATTTT. This translates into CASSLRGGDQPQHF.

The V call is TRBV21-1, the J call TRBJ2-7; TRBD1 is taken as the D call from the table, unchecked against the DNA. TRBV21-1 is recorded as a pseudogene. The CDR3 extends over 11 amino acids. The CDR3 sequence is CASSKGAGPYV. The CDR3 DNA sequence: TGTGCCAGCAGCAAAGGGGCAGGCCCTTACGTC.

The chain couples TRBV9 to TRBJ1-1; D unresolved. Trimming removed 0 bases from V and 0 bases from J, with 9 bases in between. Germline V gene lookup returns CDR1 SGDLS and CDR2 YYNGEE. The length of the CDR3 is 15 residues. Here the CDR3 reads CASSVVGRMNTEAFF. The CDR3 DNA follows: TGTGCCAGCAGCGTAGTAGGAAGAATGAACACTGAAGCTTTCTTT.

The CDR3 coding sequence is TGTGCCAGCAGCCGAATGACAGGTAGCTACAATGAGCAGTTCTTC. It is translated as CASSRMTGSYNEQFF. The chain carries TRBV4-2 and TRBJ2-1, with D perhaps matching TRBD1 (6 bases). The CDR3 is made up of 15 amino acids. Germline V gene data show CDR1 as LGHNA and CDR2 as YNFKEQ. V was clipped by 4 bases and J by 3 bases, with 13 bases between them.

CDR3 loop: CASSPPRGTYEQYF. The CDR3, as DNA: TGTGCCAGTTCCCCCCCGCGGGGAACCTACGAGCAGTACTTC. The gene calls are TRBV19 and TRBJ2-7; weak D call: TRBD2 (6 bases). Trimming took 8 bases from V and 2 from J, leaving 16 bases between them. Germline assignment: CDR1 LNHDA and CDR2 SQIVND (reference sequence). This CDR3 region has 14 residues.

The chain links TRBV28 to TRBJ2-1; 10 bases align to TRBD2. V gave up 8 bases and J gave up 6 bases; unmatched junction bases: 7. The CDR3 loop spans 14 amino acids. The germline V gene has CDR1 MDHEN and CDR2 SYDVKM. The chain's CDR3 is CASPPSGSLNEQFF. Here the CDR3 DNA reads TGTGCCAGCCCGCCTAGCGGGAGTCTCAATGAGCAGTTCTTC.

As for this clone: One end of the junction fails to match germline, which may point to a read error. Distinct nucleotide sequences in the sample also encode this CDR3. This chain's CDR3 is CAWQRAMNTEAFF. The DNA for the CDR3 is TGTGCCTGGCAACGGGCTATGAACACTGAAGCTTTTTTT. The chain combines TRBV30 with TRBJ1-1; D not certain. CDR1 is GTSNPN and CDR2 is SVGIG in the germline V gene (reference sequence). The CDR3 covers 13 residues.

In this sample, this clone turned up many times. The genes are TRBV9 and TRBJ1-2, with D perhaps TRBD1 (6 bases). Germline V gene data show CDR1 as SGDLS and CDR2 as YYNGEE. The CDR3 totals 15 residues. V lost 3 bases and J 0 bases, leaving 12 bases between the germline ends. The CDR3 nucleotides are TGTGCCAGCAGCGCACGGACAGCCCCTAACTATGGCTACACCTTC. Translating it yields CASSARTAPNYGYTF.